A single sample is the source of the 29 T cell receptor beta chains below, sequenced in a study of T cells after yellow fever vaccination. TCRdb re-derived calls from the 5' RACE reads in MiXCR, one entry per CDR3 protein. There are 250,000 or so distinct CDR3 sequences in the sample; roughly 7.2% occur only once, and approximately 0.84% lies in the top ten. Sequences were derived from CD4+ T cells sorted from PBMCs, sampled 15 days after the yellow fever booster vaccination. All receptors derive from a man aged 25-40 years who received the YFV17D yellow fever vaccine.

This clonotype was detected a few times. This chain links TRBV12-5 with TRBJ2-5, with 7 bases matching TRBD2. Germline V gene lookup returns CDR1 LGHNT and CDR2 FRNRAP. The CDR3 is 15 amino acids. J lost 3 bases, V lost 1 base, and 5 bases had no gene match. Here the CDR3 reads CASGLEGTIKETQYF. The CDR3 DNA sequence: TGTGCTAGTGGTTTGGAGGGGACTATAAAAGAGACCCAGTACTTC.

This clonotype appeared many times. The chain recombines TRBV29-1 with TRBJ2-2; D perhaps matches TRBD1 (7 bases). CDR1 and CDR2 (germline): SQVTM, ANQGSEA. This CDR3 has 14 amino acids. The ends were cut back, 6 bases at V and 0 bases at J, with 11 bases in the middle. CDR3 amino acids: CSVGGQPNTGELFF. The CDR3 DNA reads as TGCAGCGTCGGGGGACAGCCGAACACCGGGGAGCTGTTTTTT.

This clonotype occurred a few times. This chain uses TRBV6-2 or TRBV6-3 with TRBJ2-2; perhaps D is TRBD1 or TRBD2 (5 bases each). This CDR3 spans 12 amino acids. V lost 7 bases to trimming and J lost 6 bases, with 9 bases between them. Germline V gene lookup returns CDR1 MNHEY and CDR2 SVGEGT. Here the CDR3 reads CASTEGPGELFF. CDR3 nucleotide sequence: TGTGCCAGCACCGAGGGACCCGGGGAGCTGTTTTTT.

This sequence joins TRBV6-1 and TRBJ2-7, with D perhaps being TRBD1 or TRBD2 (5 bases each). CDR1 is MNHNS, CDR2 SASEGT, per germline. V lost 6 bases and J lost 7, with 16 bases in between. CDR3 length equals 13 residues. CDR3 DNA: TGTGCCAGCAGCCTATTCCCCGAGGGGGAGCAGTACTTC. Amino acids: CASSLFPEGEQYF.

This clonotype was detected only a few times. This chain joins TRBV6-2 or TRBV6-3 and TRBJ2-1, with TRBD2 identical over 11 bases. CDR1 is MNHEY, CDR2 SVGEGT, per germline. Trimming cost V 2 bases and J 0 bases; bases outside gene matches: 9. CDR3 length: 19 amino acids. In DNA form, the CDR3 reads TGTGCCAGCAGTTACGGACTAGCGGGCGGCGGACTCTCCTACAATGAGCAGTTCTTC. Translation gives CASSYGLAGGGLSYNEQFF.

Many counts were recorded for this clonotype. The chain employs TRBV5-1 and TRBJ1-6; tentatively, D is TRBD1 (5 bases). The germline V and J ends were trimmed by 4 bases and 7 bases, with 21 bases remaining between them. CDR1 SGHRS and CDR2 YFSETQ come from the germline V gene. The CDR3 is made up of 17 amino acids. The CDR3 DNA is TGCGCCAGCAGCCTGGAAGGGACCCGCGGCTACAATTCACCCCTCCACTTT. This sequence encodes CASSLEGTRGYNSPLHF.

This clonotype has more than one count but fewer than ten. This chain uses TRBV3-1 with TRBJ2-7; 8 nucleotides align to TRBD1. There are 16 residues in the CDR3. The junction had 11 bases not matched to a gene; V was cut back by 4 bases and J by 3 bases. CDR1 is LGHDT, CDR2 YNNKEL, per germline (reference sequence). The CDR3 spells CASSLQPIGQGYEQYF. CDR3 bases: TGTGCCAGCAGCCTCCAACCGATCGGACAGGGCTACGAGCAGTACTTC.

This clonotype was picked up a small number of times. CDR3 loop: CASSLWGPRRETQYF. CDR3 nucleotide sequence: TGCGCCAGCAGCTTGTGGGGGCCGAGGAGAGAGACCCAGTACTTC. This chain joins TRBV5-1 and TRBJ2-5, with a tentative D call TRBD1 (6 bases). CDR1 and CDR2 from the germline V gene are SGHRS and YFSETQ. The V end lost 1 base, the J end lost 4 bases, and 14 bases lay between the germline ends. The CDR3 has 15 residues.

This clonotype was seen at least ten times. The rearrangement uses TRBV20-1 and TRBJ1-5; D call uncertain. V was cut by 0 bases and J by 2 bases, with 11 bases left in between. The germline CDR1 and CDR2 sequences are DFQATT and SNEGSKA (reference sequence). This CDR3 contains 15 residues. The CDR3 loop reads CSARDPQEGNQPQHF. The CDR3 DNA reads TGCAGTGCTAGAGATCCCCAGGAAGGCAATCAGCCCCAGCATTTT.

This clonotype was seen a few times. The rearrangement joins TRBV5-5 to TRBJ2-7; D perhaps matches TRBD2 (5 bases). This CDR3 contains 16 residues. CDR1 is SGHKS, CDR2 YYEKEE, per germline (reference sequence). Trimming left V 1 base short and J 3 bases short, with 17 bases between. The CDR3 loop is CASSLLGSGVSYEQYF. The CDR3 nucleotides are TGTGCCAGCAGCTTGCTTGGATCCGGGGTGAGCTACGAGCAGTACTTC.

This clonotype appeared a few times. The genes are TRBV5-1 and TRBJ1-1; no clear D gene. The CDR3 spans 13 residues. CDR1 is SGHRS, CDR2 YFSETQ, per germline. Trimming removed 2 bases at V and 1 base at J, with 6 bases between. Here the CDR3 DNA reads TGCGCCAGCAGCTTCTGGCAGAACACTGAAGCTTTCTTT. Translation: CASSFWQNTEAFF.

This clonotype was observed a handful of times. The rearrangement uses TRBV4-1 and TRBJ2-1; D remains unclear. Germline loops: CDR1 MGHRA, CDR2 YSYEKL. Trimming removed 0 bases at V and 10 bases at J, with 13 bases between. This CDR3 is built from 14 residues. The CDR3 reads CASSQDRRPREQFF. CDR3 sequence (DNA): TGCGCCAGCAGCCAAGATCGGAGACCCCGGGAGCAGTTCTTC.

The table lists this clonotype with many counts. This chain joins TRBV20-1 and TRBJ1-5; TRBD1 aligns across 11 bases. The CDR3 totals 12 residues. The V gene's germline CDR1 is DFQATT and CDR2 SNEGSKA (reference sequence). The J segment lost 7 bases and the V segment lost 6 bases, leaving 2 bases of the junction unmatched. The CDR3 reads CSAGQGDQPQHF. Here the CDR3 DNA reads TGCAGTGCGGGACAGGGGGACCAGCCCCAGCATTTT.

The sample holds a few counts of this clonotype. The rearrangement links TRBV12-3 or TRBV12-4 to TRBJ2-5, with TRBD2 matching 9 bases. J gave up 1 base and V 2 bases, and 5 bases lay outside the gene matches. The CDR3 is 16 amino acids. The CDR3 DNA sequence: TGTGCCAGCAGTTTAATAGCGGGGGTACTCCAAGAGACCCAGTACTTC. Amino acids: CASSLIAGVLQETQYF.

A few counts support this clonotype. The genes are TRBV7-8 and TRBJ2-2; tentatively, D is TRBD2 (6 bases). Germline V gene lookup returns CDR1 SGHVS and CDR2 FQNEAQ. Trimming left V 5 bases short and J 0 bases short, with 19 bases between. This CDR3 is 18 amino acids long. In DNA, the CDR3 is TGTGCCAGCAGCCAAAAACCGAACCGGGACTCGAACACCGGGGAGCTGTTTTTT. It yields the protein CASSQKPNRDSNTGELFF.

Details on this clonotype: This could be a read error, since a much larger clone is one nucleotide away. The chain employs TRBV20-1 and TRBJ2-2; TRBD1 matches 8 bases. Per the germline V gene, CDR1 is DFQATT and CDR2 is SNEGSKA (reference sequence). CDR3 length: 15 amino acids. J lost 5 bases, V lost 4 bases, and 9 bases had no gene match. The CDR3 loop is CSAKSPRGRTGELFF. CDR3 DNA: TGCAGTGCTAAAAGCCCCAGGGGGCGTACCGGGGAGCTGTTTTTT.

The V gene is TRBV12-3 or TRBV12-4, the J gene TRBJ1-1; no definite D call. The CDR3 covers 14 residues. V lost 5 bases and J 1 base, leaving 11 bases between the germline ends. The CDR3 DNA sequence: TGTGCCAGCAGTCCCCTCTTGTCGAACACTGAAGCTTTCTTT. Protein: CASSPLLSNTEAFF.

This clonotype showed up just a few times. The J gene is TRBJ2-2, the V gene TRBV10-1; 9 bases align to TRBD2. Looked up from germline, CDR1 is WNHNN and CDR2 is SYGVQD (reference sequence). The CDR3 is 14 amino acids. V was pared by 2 bases and J by 10 bases, with 5 bases of the junction left unmatched. The CDR3 DNA is TGCGCCAGCAGTGAGCACCAGCGGGAGGTGGAGCTGTTTTTT. It is translated as CASSEHQREVELFF.

This clonotype was detected many times. V is TRBV12-3 or TRBV12-4 and J is TRBJ2-6, with a tentative D call TRBD1 (7 bases). Trimming removed 5 bases from V and 2 bases from J, with 10 bases in between. There are 15 residues in the CDR3. The CDR3 DNA is TGTGCCAGCAGTCCAGGGGGGACTGGGGCCAACGTCCTGACTTTC. This gives the protein CASSPGGTGANVLTF.

This clonotype was detected only a few times. This chain joins TRBV20-1 and TRBJ2-3, with TRBD2 identical over 7 bases. In germline, CDR1 is DFQATT, CDR2 SNEGSKA (reference sequence). V lost 0 bases to trimming and J lost 4 bases; unmatched junction nucleotides: 10. The CDR3 is made up of 16 amino acids. For the CDR3, the DNA is TGCAGTGCTAGAGATCCTTTCGGGGGGACCCCAGATACGCAGTATTTT. Its translation: CSARDPFGGTPDTQYF.

The CDR3 coding sequence is TGTGCCTGGAGTGTACCCCAATACGAGCAGTACTTC. This codes for CAWSVPQYEQYF. The chain employs TRBV30 and TRBJ2-7, with D hard to call. The germline V gene has CDR1 GTSNPN and CDR2 SVGIG (reference sequence). The CDR3 is made up of 12 amino acids. V lost 0 bases, J lost 4 bases, and 7 bases lay in between.

There are many counts of this clonotype. The chain carries TRBV5-6 and TRBJ1-2; 11 bases match TRBD1. CDR1 and CDR2 (germline): SGHDT, YYEEEE. CDR3 length: 15 amino acids. The V and J ends lost 3 bases and 6 bases, in that order; junction bases with no gene match: 7. CDR3 protein: CASSSWGQGVNGYTF. As DNA, the CDR3 is TGTGCCAGCAGCTCCTGGGGACAGGGGGTTAATGGCTACACCTTC.

This clonotype was detected a few times. V and J are TRBV5-1 and TRBJ2-1; 10 bases map to TRBD2. V gave up 0 bases and J gave up 9 bases; unmatched junction bases: 9. The CDR3 is 16 residues long. The germline V gene has CDR1 SGHRS and CDR2 YFSETQ. Here the CDR3 reads CASSLGLAGAEGEQFF. DNA of the CDR3: TGCGCCAGCAGCTTGGGGCTAGCGGGAGCCGAGGGTGAGCAGTTCTTC.

V gene TRBV19 combines with J gene TRBJ2-1; TRBD2 matches 7 bases. Germline CDR1 and CDR2: LNHDA and SQIVND (reference sequence). The CDR3 consists of 14 residues. V lost 9 bases, J lost 9 bases, and 14 bases stayed unmatched. Here the CDR3 DNA reads TGTGCCAGCACGGCGGGCGGGAGACGGGTTGAGCAGTTCTTC. Protein product: CASTAGGRRVEQFF. The whole variable domain, remainder taken from reference TRBV19 and TRBJ2-1, is DGGITQSPKYLFRKEGQNVTLSCEQNLNHDAMYWYRQDPGQGLRLIYYSQIVNDFQKGDIAEGYSVSREKKESFPLTVTSAQKNPTAFYLCASTAGGRRVEQFFGPGTRLTVL.

This clonotype occurred many times. The chain couples TRBV6-5 to TRBJ1-4, with D tentatively TRBD1 (6 bases). CDR1 is MNHEY and CDR2 is SVGAGI in the germline V gene. This CDR3 comprises 14 residues. The V end lost 4 bases, the J end lost 8 bases, and 14 bases lay between the germline ends. CDR3 coding DNA: TGTGCCAGCAGTTCCCCCCAACAGGGCGAAAAACTGTTTTTT. Its protein is CASSSPQQGEKLFF.

This clonotype was picked up many times. The genes are TRBV7-9 and TRBJ2-7; D possibly corresponds to TRBD2 (6 bases). In germline, CDR1 is SEHNR, CDR2 FQNEAQ (reference sequence). The CDR3 is 17 amino acids. V was cut by 1 base and J by 2 bases, with 18 bases left in between. This CDR3 reads CASSLGSRLEGPYEQYF. CDR3 sequence (DNA): TGTGCCAGCAGCTTAGGGAGTAGACTAGAGGGCCCCTACGAGCAGTACTTC.

In this sample, this clonotype turned up a few times. V and J are TRBV15 and TRBJ2-4; no firm D call. Trimming removed 0 bases from V and 0 bases from J, with 9 bases in between. CDR1 and CDR2 from the germline V gene are LNHNV and YYDKDF (reference sequence). The length of the CDR3 is 16 residues. The CDR3 is CATSRELALAKNIQYF. The CDR3 bases are TGTGCCACCAGCAGAGAATTGGCTCTAGCCAAAAACATTCAGTACTTC.

This clonotype was seen more than once but under ten times. The chain joins TRBV5-1 to TRBJ2-7; perhaps TRBD1 as D (6 bases). Deletions cut 1 base from V and 0 bases from J, with 11 bases between. The CDR3 has 15 amino acids. CDR1 SGHRS and CDR2 YFSETQ come from the germline V gene. The CDR3: CASSLFPDSSYEQYF. The CDR3 nucleotides read TGCGCCAGCAGCTTGTTCCCGGACAGCTCCTACGAGCAGTACTTC.

Many counts were recorded for this clonotype. J is TRBJ2-1 and V is TRBV6-2 or TRBV6-3; no clear D gene. The CDR3 extends over 14 amino acids. V lost 8 bases and J 4 bases, leaving 15 bases between the germline ends. Germline values: CDR1 MNHEY, CDR2 SVGEGT. The CDR3, as DNA: TGTGCCAGCCAACGGTTGAGCGCTTACAATGAGCAGTTCTTC. It is translated as CASQRLSAYNEQFF.